Presented here are 28 T cell receptor beta chains from one specimen sequenced in a study of shared T cell receptors in the human thymus. The data were produced by immunoSEQ multiplex PCR, yet TCRdb's version contains in-frame clones alone and is incomplete. The data contain hundreds of thousands of clones, around 82% of them seen just once; the ten biggest clones take up about 0.012%. The data also belong to a second study, concerning human thymus T cells.

The sample was thymocytes. The receptors stem from a boy under two years old with a congenital heart defect.

This chain links TRBV28 with TRBJ2-3; 10 positions match TRBD1. The CDR3 length is 19 residues. V shed 5 bases, J shed 1 base, and the junction held 15 bases outside the gene matches. Germline CDR1 MDHEN, CDR2 SYDVKM. The CDR3 coding sequence is TGTGCCAGCAGTCCTCGGGGACAGGGGCCGCTGGCTGGCACAGATACGCAGTATTTT. It codes for CASSPRGQGPLAGTDTQYF.

The V gene is TRBV7-2, the J gene TRBJ2-7, with D unresolved. Trimming took 1 base from V and 0 from J, leaving 10 bases between them. Germline assignment: CDR1 SGHTA and CDR2 FQGNSA. The CDR3 totals 15 residues. The CDR3 bases are TGTGCCAGCAGCTTAGGTTGGTACACCTCCTACGAGCAGTACTTC. This codes for CASSLGWYTSYEQYF.

The chain has TRBV12-5 and TRBJ2-7; TRBD1 matches 7 bases. The CDR3 is 16 amino acids. Germline CDR1 reads LGHNT; CDR2 reads FRNRAP. The J segment lost 1 base and the V segment lost 6 bases, leaving 12 bases of the junction unmatched. CDR3 nucleotides: TGTGCTAGTGGACTAACTCCGGGACAGACTTCCTACGAGCAGTACTTC. Amino acid sequence: CASGLTPGQTSYEQYF.

The chain uses TRBV9 and TRBJ2-7; TRBD2 matches at 10 bases. The CDR3 has 19 residues. After removal of 3 bases from V and 5 bases from J, the junction contained 20 bases not matched to a gene. The V gene's germline CDR1 is SGDLS and CDR2 YYNGEE. The CDR3 sequence: CASSEGASGSVVRANEQYF. The CDR3 bases are TGTGCCAGCAGCGAGGGGGCTAGCGGGAGTGTTGTTCGGGCGAACGAGCAGTACTTC.

This rearrangement joins TRBV29-1 to TRBJ2-5; D remains unclear. The J call may be mistaken, given a closer DNA end match to TRBJ2-7. The CDR3 has 13 residues. The germline V gene encodes CDR1 SQVTM and CDR2 ANQGSEA. CDR3 residues: CSVMVESSYEQYF. DNA of the CDR3: TGCAGCGTTATGGTCGAGAGCTCCTACGAGCAGTACTTC.

V and J are TRBV6-4 and TRBJ2-7, with D possibly matching TRBD2 (5 bases). V lost 8 bases to trimming and J lost 7 bases, with 24 bases between them. Germline lookup yields CDR1 MRHNA and CDR2 SNTAGT. This CDR3 spans 15 amino acids. CDR3 region: CASRQSPSPPGEQYF. The CDR3 DNA is TGTGCCAGCCGCCAATCCCCAAGCCCGCCGGGGGAGCAGTACTTC.

This chain links TRBV30 with TRBJ1-1, with D possibly TRBD1 on 6 matching bases. The germline gives CDR1 GTSNPN, CDR2 SVGIG (reference sequence). Trimming stripped 2 bases from V and 7 bases from J, with 29 bases between. The CDR3 runs 18 residues. DNA of the CDR3: TGTGCCTGGAGTTCTACTTACCTTTTTCAGGGGATTGGAGGTGAAGCTTTCTTT. It encodes CAWSSTYLFQGIGGEAFF.

This clone is a singleton in its sample. V usage is TRBV9 and J usage is TRBJ2-5, with 7 bases fitting TRBD2. CDR1 SGDLS and CDR2 YYNGEE come from the germline V gene. This CDR3 is 14 amino acids long. With V trimmed by 1 base and J by 5 bases, 5 bases remained unmatched. CDR3 sequence: CASSVSLGGETQYF. The CDR3 DNA reads TGTGCCAGCAGCGTAAGCCTCGGGGGGGAGACCCAGTACTTC.

The V and J genes are TRBV13 and TRBJ1-1; 9 bases match TRBD1. The CDR3 is 17 residues long. V shed 5 bases, J shed 5 bases, and the junction held 15 bases outside the gene matches. CDR1 is PRHDT and CDR2 is FYEKMQ in the germline V gene (reference sequence). The CDR3 nucleotides read TGTGCCAGCAGCCCCCCGAAGGTACAGGGGGCACGGACTGAAGCTTTCTTT. Protein: CASSPPKVQGARTEAFF.

The CDR3 DNA reads TGTGCCAGCAGCTTGGGACCGGGGGTCTCGGCTGGCTACACCTTC. This codes for CASSLGPGVSAGYTF. The V and J genes are TRBV5-8 and TRBJ1-2; D might be TRBD1 (5 bases). This CDR3 contains 15 residues. V was clipped by 0 bases and J by 7 bases, with 16 bases between them. Germline V lookup: CDR1 SGHTS, CDR2 YDEGEE.

The J gene is TRBJ2-7, the V gene TRBV4-2; 9 positions agree with TRBD2. There are 16 residues in the CDR3. Looked up from germline, CDR1 is LGHNA and CDR2 is YNFKEQ. V was pared by 1 base and J by 0 bases, with 4 bases of the junction left unmatched. CDR3 sequence (DNA): TGTGCCAGCAGCCAAGTAGCGGGAGAGGACTCCTACGAGCAGTACTTC. It codes for CASSQVAGEDSYEQYF.

The chain carries TRBV2 and TRBJ2-5; weak D call: TRBD2 (5 bases). V was cut by 2 bases and J by 5 bases, with 15 bases left in between. This CDR3 is built from 15 residues. Germline CDR1 reads SNHLY; CDR2 reads FYNNEI. CDR3 sequence (DNA): TGTGCCAGCAGTGAAATGACGGGATGGGAGGAGACCCAGTACTTC. It encodes CASSEMTGWEETQYF. The whole variable domain, remainder taken from reference TRBV2 and TRBJ2-5, is EPEVTQTPSHQVTQMGQEVILRCVPISNHLYFYWYRQILGQKVEFLVSFYNNEISEKSEIFDDQFSVERPDGSNFTLKIRSTKLEDSAMYFCASSEMTGWEETQYFGPGTRLLVL.

The rearrangement uses TRBV29-1 and TRBJ2-5; 13 bases are shared with TRBD2. Losses at the gene ends were 3 bases for V and 0 bases for J; bases not matched to a gene: 7. The germline gives CDR1 SQVTM, CDR2 ANQGSEA. CDR3 length: 17 residues. The CDR3 region is CSVDPGLAGPNQETQYF. The DNA for the CDR3 is TGCAGCGTTGACCCGGGACTAGCGGGGCCAAACCAAGAGACCCAGTACTTC.

This clone was found once. The chain employs TRBV4-3 and TRBJ2-6; 10 nucleotides align to TRBD1. CDR1 LGHNA and CDR2 YSLEER come from the germline V gene. The CDR3 extends over 17 amino acids. The J segment lost 0 bases and the V segment lost 4 bases, leaving 3 bases of the junction unmatched. CDR3 sequence (DNA): TGCGCCAGCAGCCCACGGGACAGGGGCTCTGGGGCCAACGTCCTGACTTTC. As protein: CASSPRDRGSGANVLTF.

The chain is built from TRBV4-2 and TRBJ1-4, with 12 bases that match TRBD1. CDR1 is LGHNA and CDR2 is YNFKEQ in the germline V gene. The V gene end was trimmed by 3 bases and the J gene end by 6 bases; junction bases not matched to a gene: 8. CDR3 length equals 17 residues. CDR3 DNA sequence: TGTGCCAGCAGCCAGAACGGGACAGGGGGCTCGGATGAAAAACTGTTTTTT. It specifies CASSQNGTGGSDEKLFF.

The chain uses TRBV2 and TRBJ2-7, with D maybe TRBD2 (6 bases). Germline CDR1 is SNHLY and CDR2 is FYNNEI. This CDR3 is built from 11 residues. Trimming stripped 8 bases from V and 5 bases from J, with 10 bases between. The CDR3 DNA follows: TGTGCCAGCGGCGGGGACCACGAGCAGTACTTC. The encoded protein is CASGGDHEQYF.

CDR3 sequence (DNA): TGTGCCAGCAGCCTACAGGGGACCTATGGCTACACCTTC. This sequence encodes CASSLQGTYGYTF. The chain recombines TRBV5-5 with TRBJ1-2; 7 bases are shared with TRBD1. Germline assignment: CDR1 SGHKS and CDR2 YYEKEE (reference sequence). The CDR3 has 13 residues. Unmatched junction bases numbered 4, after V lost 4 bases and J lost 4 bases.

Only a few counts were recorded for this clone. The genes are TRBV6-5 and TRBJ1-1, with TRBD1 as a possible D gene (6 bases). V was cut by 6 bases and J by 0 bases, with 14 bases left in between. This CDR3 is 15 amino acids long. CDR1 and CDR2 (germline): MNHEY, SVGAGI. The CDR3 region has the DNA TGTGCCAGCAGACCTACGACAGGAATGAACACTGAAGCTTTCTTT. Translation: CASRPTTGMNTEAFF.

This chain uses TRBV25-1 with TRBJ2-5; 13 bases line up with TRBD2. Germline V gene data show CDR1 as MGHDK and CDR2 as SYGVNS. Trimming took 4 bases from V and 4 from J; bases not matched to a gene: 12. There are 18 residues in the CDR3. The CDR3 DNA reads TGTGCCAGCAGTGTAACTAGCGGGAGGGCCCGGGGGGCAGAGACCCAGTACTTC. It codes for CASSVTSGRARGAETQYF.

The table lists this clone with a few counts. The chain combines TRBV28 with TRBJ1-1; D is unclear. The CDR3 length is 12 residues. The ends were cut back, 5 bases at V and 5 bases at J, with 9 bases in the middle. CDR1 and CDR2 (germline): MDHEN, SYDVKM. In DNA form, the CDR3 reads TGTGCCAGCAGTAGTCCGGAGACTGAAGCTTTCTTT. It encodes CASSSPETEAFF.

V gene TRBV30 combines with J gene TRBJ1-6, with D hard to call. Between the trimmed V and J ends, which lost 0 bases and 7 bases, there was a span of 10 bases. CDR3 length: 14 residues. Per the germline V gene, CDR1 is GTSNPN and CDR2 is SVGIG (reference sequence). The CDR3 region is CAWSVGSGNSPLHF. CDR3 coding DNA: TGTGCCTGGAGTGTAGGGTCGGGAAATTCACCCCTCCACTTT. Together with reference TRBV30 and TRBJ1-6, the CDR3 gives the full variable domain: SQTIHQWPATLVQPVGSPLSLECTVEGTSNPNLYWYRQAAGRGLQLLFYSVGIGQISSEVPQNLSASRPQDRQFILSSKKLLLSDSGFYLCAWSVGSGNSPLHFGNGTRLTVT.

The V call is TRBV6-5, the J call TRBJ1-6, with TRBD1 matching over 7 bases. CDR1 and CDR2 (germline): MNHEY, SVGAGI. This CDR3 comprises 15 residues. V lost 2 bases and J lost 7; bases outside the gene matches: 5. CDR3 in DNA: TGTGCCAGCAGTTACAGGGCACAGGGGAATTCACCCCTCCACTTT. Translation: CASSYRAQGNSPLHF.

V and J are TRBV5-1 and TRBJ2-7, with D unclear. Trimming took off 3 bases at V and 0 bases at J, with 4 bases between the two ends. Germline-derived CDR1 and CDR2 are SGHRS and YFSETQ. The CDR3 is made up of 12 amino acids. The CDR3 loop reads CASSSYSYEQYF. In nucleotides, the CDR3 is TGCGCCAGCAGCTCCTACTCCTACGAGCAGTACTTC.

V gene TRBV30 combines with J gene TRBJ1-5, with 11 positions matching TRBD1. Germline-derived CDR1 and CDR2 are GTSNPN and SVGIG (reference sequence). With V trimmed by 2 bases and J by 3 bases, 6 bases remained unmatched. The CDR3 has 16 residues. The CDR3 protein is CAWSLRTGGFNQPQHF. CDR3 DNA sequence: TGTGCCTGGAGTCTACGGACAGGGGGCTTCAATCAGCCCCAGCATTTT.

The chain has TRBV28 and TRBJ2-1; 12 positions agree with TRBD2. The CDR3 length is 15 residues. The junction had 7 bases not matched to a gene; V was cut back by 5 bases and J by 8 bases. The germline V gene encodes CDR1 MDHEN and CDR2 SYDVKM. The CDR3 region is CASSPSGRAIDEQFF. Written as DNA, the CDR3 is TGTGCCAGCAGTCCTAGCGGGAGGGCCATAGATGAGCAGTTCTTC.

The gene calls are TRBV5-4 and TRBJ2-5, with a weak D call TRBD2 (5 bases). CDR1 SGHNT and CDR2 YYREEE come from the germline V gene (reference sequence). The ends were cut back, 0 bases at V and 4 bases at J, with 7 bases in the middle. CDR3 length: 13 residues. The chain's CDR3 is CASSLAGRETQYF. DNA for the CDR3: TGTGCCAGCAGCTTGGCTGGGAGAGAGACCCAGTACTTC.

The table lists this clone with a few counts. CDR3 residues: CASSMAVAAPYEQYF. Written as DNA, the CDR3 is TGTGCCAGCAGCATGGCAGTGGCGGCTCCCTACGAGCAGTACTTC. The gene calls are TRBV7-2 and TRBJ2-7; D is uncertain. The CDR3 loop spans 15 amino acids. V lost 5 bases to trimming and J lost 2 bases, with 16 bases between them. Germline lookup yields CDR1 SGHTA and CDR2 FQGNSA.

This rearrangement joins TRBV4-1 to TRBJ2-7; the match to TRBD1 covers 9 bases. Trimming cost V 3 bases and J 5 bases; bases outside gene matches: 8. The CDR3 runs 15 residues. Germline-derived CDR1 and CDR2 are MGHRA and YSYEKL. As DNA, the CDR3 is TGCGCCAGCAGCCAGTGGGACAGGGCCGGCCACGAGCAGTACTTC. Residues: CASSQWDRAGHEQYF.